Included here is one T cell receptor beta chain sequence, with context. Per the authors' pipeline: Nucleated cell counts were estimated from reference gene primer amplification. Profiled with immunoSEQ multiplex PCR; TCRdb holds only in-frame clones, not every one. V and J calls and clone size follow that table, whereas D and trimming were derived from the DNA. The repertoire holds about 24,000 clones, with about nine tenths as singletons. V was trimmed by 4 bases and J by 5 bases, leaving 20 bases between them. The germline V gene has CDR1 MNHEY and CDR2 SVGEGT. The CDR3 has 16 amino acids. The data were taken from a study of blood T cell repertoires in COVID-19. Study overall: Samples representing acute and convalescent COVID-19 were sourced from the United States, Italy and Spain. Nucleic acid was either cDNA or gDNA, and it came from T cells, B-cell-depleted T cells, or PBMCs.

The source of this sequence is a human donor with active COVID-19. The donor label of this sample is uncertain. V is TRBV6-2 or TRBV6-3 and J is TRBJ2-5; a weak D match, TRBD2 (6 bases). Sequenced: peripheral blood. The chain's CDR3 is CASSSPFAGTGETQYF. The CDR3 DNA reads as TGTGCCAGCAGTTCCCCGTTTGCGGGGACTGGGGAGACCCAGTACTTC.